This entry describes one T cell receptor beta chain. Its antigen is not yet known. Nothing much larger sits one base from this clone, and base qualities are not available. This sample stems from a study of cytomegalovirus exposure and HLA in healthy donors (dated by TCRdb to about 2017). Study-wide context: According to a later analysis, the roughly 120 validation repertoires were produced on the same platform as the approximately 620 repertoires of the first cohort. Besides the first cohort of roughly 660 subjects, a separate validation cohort made up of over 95 different subjects was used. The study aimed to test whether signatures of past pathogen exposure could be identified by cataloging public T cell receptors. The study combined high-throughput TCR immunosequencing, statistical association of individual TCRs with disease status, and machine learning to predict cytomegalovirus infection status. The paper's findings and limits, for the study overall: The authors suggested that the approach could potentially be generalized to other disease states and immunological phenotypes. In vitro tests confirmed that three of the cytomegalovirus-associated TCR beta chains recognize cytomegalovirus antigens. A later analysis had no HLA typing for the validation cohort, so co-occurrence there was scored across all 120 or so repertoires. Cytomegalovirus status was reported to be diagnosed by the classifier with high specificity and sensitivity in both the original and validation cohorts. Across donors, most TCR sequences were observed very rarely, whereas some public TCRs were present in many individuals. Of the cluster scores, 90% to 95% were above 0 in a later analysis, which found that TCRs clustered in the first cohort also tended to co-occur in the 120 validation repertoires. The study gave a list of some 150 TCR beta chains associated with cytomegalovirus.

Separate from the roughly 700-subject first cohort, the validation cohort of 120 subjects was the group to which the donors belonged. Library preparation employed the immunoSEQ multiplex PCR assay. Per the original workflow: A statistical classification framework was built for diagnosing cytomegalovirus status from the catalog of TCR beta chain sequences. TCRdb obtained this table from immuneACCESS and retained in-frame rearrangements with V and J assigned. These tables miss some clones; where compared with another copy, unresolved V genes account for less than half of the shortfall, and the remainder is unexplained. That table furnishes V, J and clone size, whereas the DNA furnished D and trimming. This sample gives 300,000 to 350,000 clones in total; 88% of them show up just once. The biggest ten clones account for over 0.9% of the sample. In the germline V gene, CDR1 corresponds to SGHAT and CDR2 to FQNNGV. The V end loses 7 bases and the J end loses 4 bases, and a stretch of 10 bases separates them. The CDR3 runs 12 amino acids, cysteine and phenylalanine included. Only the CDR3 part of the read is kept: 36 bases, read in frame from the first base.

The sequence was collected from a man aged 25-45 years in good health and CMV-seronegative. The sequencing sample was made of PBMCs. The chain employs TRBV11-2 and TRBJ1-1, with the D segment identity uncertain. The CDR3 region: CASTRQATEAFF. The DNA sequence reads TGTGCCAGCACCCGACAAGCCACTGAAGCTTTCTTT.